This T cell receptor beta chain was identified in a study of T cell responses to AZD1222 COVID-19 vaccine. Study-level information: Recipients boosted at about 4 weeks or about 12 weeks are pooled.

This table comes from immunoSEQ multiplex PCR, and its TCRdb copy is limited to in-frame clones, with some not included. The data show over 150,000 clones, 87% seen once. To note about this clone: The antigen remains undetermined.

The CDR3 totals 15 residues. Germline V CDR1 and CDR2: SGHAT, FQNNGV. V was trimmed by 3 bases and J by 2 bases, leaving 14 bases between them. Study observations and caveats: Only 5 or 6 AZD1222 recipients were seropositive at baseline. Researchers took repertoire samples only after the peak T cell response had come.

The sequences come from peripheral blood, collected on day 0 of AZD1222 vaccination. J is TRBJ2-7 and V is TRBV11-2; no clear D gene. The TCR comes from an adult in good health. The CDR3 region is CASSFQVMQAYEQYF. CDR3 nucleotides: TGTGCCAGCAGCTTTCAGGTGATGCAAGCCTACGAGCAGTACTTC.